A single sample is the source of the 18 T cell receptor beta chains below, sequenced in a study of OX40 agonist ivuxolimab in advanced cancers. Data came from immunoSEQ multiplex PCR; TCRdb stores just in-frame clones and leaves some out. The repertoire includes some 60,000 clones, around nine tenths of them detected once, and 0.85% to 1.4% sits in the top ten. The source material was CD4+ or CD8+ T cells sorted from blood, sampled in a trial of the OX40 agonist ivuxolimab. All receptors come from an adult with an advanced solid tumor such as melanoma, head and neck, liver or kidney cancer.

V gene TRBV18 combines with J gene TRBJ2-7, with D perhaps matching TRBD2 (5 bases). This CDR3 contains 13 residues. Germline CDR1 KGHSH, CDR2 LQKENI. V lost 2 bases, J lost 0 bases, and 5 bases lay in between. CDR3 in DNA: TGTGCCAGCTCACCAGGGAGCTCCTACGAGCAGTACTTC. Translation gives CASSPGSSYEQYF.

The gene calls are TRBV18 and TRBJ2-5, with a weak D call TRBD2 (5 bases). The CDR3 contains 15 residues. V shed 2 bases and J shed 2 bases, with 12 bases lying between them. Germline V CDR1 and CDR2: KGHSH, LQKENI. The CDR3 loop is CASSPVRESQETQYF. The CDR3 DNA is TGTGCCAGCTCACCAGTGAGGGAGTCACAAGAGACCCAGTACTTC.

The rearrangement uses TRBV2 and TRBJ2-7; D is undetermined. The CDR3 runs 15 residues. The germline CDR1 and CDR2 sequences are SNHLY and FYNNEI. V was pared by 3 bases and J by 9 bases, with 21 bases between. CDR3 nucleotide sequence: TGTGCCAGCAGTGAGGGTGGAAATCTACGGCCCGTGCAGTACTTC. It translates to CASSEGGNLRPVQYF.

CDR3 bases: TGTGCCAGCGAACTCAGCGGGAGGAAATACGAGCAGTACTTC. Its translation: CASELSGRKYEQYF. The chain combines TRBV6-1 with TRBJ2-7, with 9 bases matching TRBD2. V dropped 8 bases and J dropped 4; count of bases not matched to a gene: 9. CDR1 and CDR2 (germline): MNHNS, SASEGT. The CDR3 length is 14 residues.

DNA for the CDR3: TGTGCCAGCAGCCCGGGGACTAGCGGGAGTTGGGCAGATACGCAGTATTTT. Its protein product is CASSPGTSGSWADTQYF. This chain connects TRBV7-2 to TRBJ2-3; 14 bases match TRBD2. J lost 4 bases, V lost 5 bases, and 8 bases had no gene match. The length of the CDR3 is 17 residues. In germline, CDR1 is SGHTA, CDR2 FQGNSA.

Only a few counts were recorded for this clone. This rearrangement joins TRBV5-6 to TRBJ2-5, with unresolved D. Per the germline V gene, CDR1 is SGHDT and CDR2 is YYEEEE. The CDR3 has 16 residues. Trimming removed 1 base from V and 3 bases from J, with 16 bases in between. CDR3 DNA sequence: TGTGCCAGCAGCTTGTGGAACAGACGGCTTGAAGAGACCCAGTACTTC. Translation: CASSLWNRRLEETQYF.

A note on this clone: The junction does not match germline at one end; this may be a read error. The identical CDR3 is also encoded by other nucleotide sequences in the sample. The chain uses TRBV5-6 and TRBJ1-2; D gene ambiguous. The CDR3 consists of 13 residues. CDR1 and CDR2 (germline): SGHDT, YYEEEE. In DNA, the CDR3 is TGTGCCAGCAGCTCATGGGCCCACTATGGCTATACCTTC. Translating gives CASSSWAHYGYTF.

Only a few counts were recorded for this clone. As DNA, the CDR3 is TGTGCCAGCAGAGCTAGGGAAGTCTCTGGAAACACCATATATTTT. Encoded protein: CASRAREVSGNTIYF. J is TRBJ1-3 and V is TRBV2; D gene unclear. V was pared by 6 bases and J by 0 bases, with 12 bases between. The germline CDR1 and CDR2 sequences are SNHLY and FYNNEI. The CDR3 covers 15 residues.

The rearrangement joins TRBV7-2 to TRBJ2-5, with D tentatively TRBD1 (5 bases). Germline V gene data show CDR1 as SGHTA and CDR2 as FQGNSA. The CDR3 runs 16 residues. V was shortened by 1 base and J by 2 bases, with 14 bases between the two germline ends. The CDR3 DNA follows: TGTGCCAGCAGCTTAGATCAGGCGGCAGGGCAAGAGACCCAGTACTTC. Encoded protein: CASSLDQAAGQETQYF.

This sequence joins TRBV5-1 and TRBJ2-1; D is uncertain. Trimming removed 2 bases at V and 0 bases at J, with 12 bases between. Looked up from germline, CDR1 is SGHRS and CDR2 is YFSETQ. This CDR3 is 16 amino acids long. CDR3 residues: CASSLGWGSSYNEQFF. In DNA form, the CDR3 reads TGCGCCAGCAGCTTAGGGTGGGGTAGCTCCTACAATGAGCAGTTCTTC.

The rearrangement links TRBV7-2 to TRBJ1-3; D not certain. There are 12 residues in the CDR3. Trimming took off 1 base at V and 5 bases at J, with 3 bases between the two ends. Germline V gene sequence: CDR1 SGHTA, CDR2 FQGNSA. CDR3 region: CASSLERNTIYF. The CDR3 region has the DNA TGTGCCAGCAGCTTAGAGAGAAACACCATATATTTT.

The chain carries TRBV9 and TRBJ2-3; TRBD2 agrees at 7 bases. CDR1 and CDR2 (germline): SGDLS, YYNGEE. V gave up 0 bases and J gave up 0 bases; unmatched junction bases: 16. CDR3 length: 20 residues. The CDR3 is CASSVGFGVASGTSTDTQYF. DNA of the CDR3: TGTGCCAGCAGCGTAGGTTTTGGGGTGGCTAGCGGAACTAGCACAGATACGCAGTATTTT.

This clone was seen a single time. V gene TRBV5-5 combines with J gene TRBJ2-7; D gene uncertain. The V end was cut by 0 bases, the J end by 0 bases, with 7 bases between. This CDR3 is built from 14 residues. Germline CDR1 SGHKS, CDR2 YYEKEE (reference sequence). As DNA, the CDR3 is TGTGCCAGCAGCTTGGCAGTCCTCTCCTACGAGCAGTACTTC. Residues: CASSLAVLSYEQYF.

The CDR3 nucleotides read TGTGCCAGTAGTCCCCCGAGGTTCCGGGGATCAGCTGAAGCTTTCTTT. Translated: CASSPPRFRGSAEAFF. The genes are TRBV19 and TRBJ1-1; D call uncertain. CDR3 length: 16 residues. V was trimmed by 5 bases and J by 6 bases, leaving 22 bases between them. The germline V gene encodes CDR1 LNHDA and CDR2 SQIVND (reference sequence).

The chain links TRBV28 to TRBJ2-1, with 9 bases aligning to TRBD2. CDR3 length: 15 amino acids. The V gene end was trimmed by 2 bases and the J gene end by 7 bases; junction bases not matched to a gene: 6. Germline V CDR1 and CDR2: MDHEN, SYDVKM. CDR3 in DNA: TGTGCCAGCAGTTTACTGGCGGGAGGGGGAAATGAGCAGTTCTTC. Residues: CASSLLAGGGNEQFF.

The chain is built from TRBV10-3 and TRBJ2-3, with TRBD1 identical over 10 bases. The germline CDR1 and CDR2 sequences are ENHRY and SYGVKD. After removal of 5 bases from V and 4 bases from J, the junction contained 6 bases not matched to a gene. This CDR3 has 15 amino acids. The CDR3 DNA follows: TGTGCCATCAGTTCCGGGACAGGGGTTTCAGATACGCAGTATTTT. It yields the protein CAISSGTGVSDTQYF.

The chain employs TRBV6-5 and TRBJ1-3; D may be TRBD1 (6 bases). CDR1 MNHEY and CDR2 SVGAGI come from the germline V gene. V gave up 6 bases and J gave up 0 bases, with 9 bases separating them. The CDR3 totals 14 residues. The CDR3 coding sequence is TGTGCCAGCAGAGGGGGAATCTCTGGAAACACCATATATTTT. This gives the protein CASRGGISGNTIYF.

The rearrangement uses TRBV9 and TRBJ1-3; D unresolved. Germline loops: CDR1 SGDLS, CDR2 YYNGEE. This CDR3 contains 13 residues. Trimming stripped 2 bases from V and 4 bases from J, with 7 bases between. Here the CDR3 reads CASSVAGGNTIYF. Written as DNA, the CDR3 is TGTGCCAGCAGCGTGGCAGGAGGAAACACCATATATTTT.